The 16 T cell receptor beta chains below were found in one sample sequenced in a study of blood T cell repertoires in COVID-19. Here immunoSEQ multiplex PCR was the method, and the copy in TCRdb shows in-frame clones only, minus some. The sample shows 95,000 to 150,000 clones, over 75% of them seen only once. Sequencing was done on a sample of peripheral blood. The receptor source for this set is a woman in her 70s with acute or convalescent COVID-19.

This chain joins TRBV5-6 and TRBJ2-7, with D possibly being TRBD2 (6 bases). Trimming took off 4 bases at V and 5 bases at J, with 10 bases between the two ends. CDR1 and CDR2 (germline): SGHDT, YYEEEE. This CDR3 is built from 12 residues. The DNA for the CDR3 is TGTGCCAGCAGCCCGGGGGAAAACGAGCAGTACTTC. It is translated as CASSPGENEQYF.

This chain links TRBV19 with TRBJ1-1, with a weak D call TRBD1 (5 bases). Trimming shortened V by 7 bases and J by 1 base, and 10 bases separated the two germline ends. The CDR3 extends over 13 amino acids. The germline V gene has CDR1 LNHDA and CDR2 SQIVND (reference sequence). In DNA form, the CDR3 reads TGTGCCAGTAAAAGACAGCCGAACACTGAAGCTTTCTTT. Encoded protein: CASKRQPNTEAFF.

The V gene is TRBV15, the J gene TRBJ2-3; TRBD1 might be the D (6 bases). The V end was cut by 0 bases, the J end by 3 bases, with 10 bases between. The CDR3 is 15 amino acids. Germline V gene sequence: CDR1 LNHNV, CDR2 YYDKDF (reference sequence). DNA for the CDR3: TGTGCCACCAGCAGAGATCACCAGGGGACAGATACGCAGTATTTT. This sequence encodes CATSRDHQGTDTQYF.

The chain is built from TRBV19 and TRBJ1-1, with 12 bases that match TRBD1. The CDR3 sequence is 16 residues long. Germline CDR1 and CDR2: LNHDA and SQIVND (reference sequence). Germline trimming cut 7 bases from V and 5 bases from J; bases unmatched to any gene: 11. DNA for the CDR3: TGTGCCAGTATTACGGCCGGGACAGGGGGCCGAACTGAAGCTTTCTTT. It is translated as CASITAGTGGRTEAFF.

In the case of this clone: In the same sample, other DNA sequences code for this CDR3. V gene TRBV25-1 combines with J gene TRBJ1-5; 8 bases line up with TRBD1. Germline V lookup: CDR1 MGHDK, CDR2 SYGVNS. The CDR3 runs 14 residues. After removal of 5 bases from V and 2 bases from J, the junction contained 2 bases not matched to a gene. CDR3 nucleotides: TGTGCCAGCAGTCCGGGACAGGGCAATCAGCCCCAGCATTTT. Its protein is CASSPGQGNQPQHF.

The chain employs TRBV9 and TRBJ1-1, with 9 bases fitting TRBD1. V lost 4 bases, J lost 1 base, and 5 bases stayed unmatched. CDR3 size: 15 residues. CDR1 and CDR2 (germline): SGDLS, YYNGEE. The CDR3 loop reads CASSSTGGWNTEAFF. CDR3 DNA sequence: TGTGCCAGCAGCTCTACAGGGGGCTGGAACACTGAAGCTTTCTTT.

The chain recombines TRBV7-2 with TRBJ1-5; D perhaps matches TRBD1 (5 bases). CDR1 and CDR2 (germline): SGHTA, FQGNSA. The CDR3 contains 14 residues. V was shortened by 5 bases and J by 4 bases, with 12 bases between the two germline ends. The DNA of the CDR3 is TGTGCCAGCAGCACAGGACGGGGGAATCAGCCCCAGCATTTT. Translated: CASSTGRGNQPQHF.

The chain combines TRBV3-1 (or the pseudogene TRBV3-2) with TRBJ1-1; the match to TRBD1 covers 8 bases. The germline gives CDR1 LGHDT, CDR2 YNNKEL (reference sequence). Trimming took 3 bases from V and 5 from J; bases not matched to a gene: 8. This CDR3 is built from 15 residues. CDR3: CASSHADRENTEAFF. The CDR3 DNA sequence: TGTGCCAGCAGCCATGCGGACAGGGAAAATACTGAAGCTTTCTTT.

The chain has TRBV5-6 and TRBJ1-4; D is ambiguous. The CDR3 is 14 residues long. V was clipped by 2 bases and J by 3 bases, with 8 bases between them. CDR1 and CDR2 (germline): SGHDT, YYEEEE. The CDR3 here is CASSLGGANEKLFF. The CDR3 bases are TGTGCCAGCAGCTTAGGCGGGGCTAATGAAAAACTGTTTTTT.

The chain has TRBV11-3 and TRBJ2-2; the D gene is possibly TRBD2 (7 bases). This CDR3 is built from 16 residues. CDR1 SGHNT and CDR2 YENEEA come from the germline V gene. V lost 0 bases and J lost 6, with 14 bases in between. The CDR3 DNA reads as TGTGCCAGCAGCTTAGATCCGGCGGGGGCGGCCGGGGAGCTGTTTTTT. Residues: CASSLDPAGAAGELFF. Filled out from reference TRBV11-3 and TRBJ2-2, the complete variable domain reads EAGVVQSPRYKIIEKKQPVAFWCNPISGHNTLYWYLQNLGQGPELLIRYENEEAVDDSQLPKDRFSAERLKGVDSTLKIQPAELGDSAVYLCASSLDPAGAAGELFFGEGSRLTVL.

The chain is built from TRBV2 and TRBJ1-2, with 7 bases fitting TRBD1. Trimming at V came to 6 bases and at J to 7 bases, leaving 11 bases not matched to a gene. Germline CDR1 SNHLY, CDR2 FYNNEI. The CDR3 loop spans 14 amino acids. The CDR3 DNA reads TGTGCCAGCAGCCGAATGGGACAGCGTCTTGGCTACACCTTC. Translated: CASSRMGQRLGYTF.

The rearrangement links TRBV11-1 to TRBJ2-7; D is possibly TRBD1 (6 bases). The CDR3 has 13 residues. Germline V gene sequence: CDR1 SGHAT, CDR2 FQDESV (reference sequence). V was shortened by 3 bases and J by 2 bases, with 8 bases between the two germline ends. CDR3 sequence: CASSLDRPYEQYV. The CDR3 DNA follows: TGTGCCAGCAGCTTGGACAGACCCTACGAGCAGTACGTC.

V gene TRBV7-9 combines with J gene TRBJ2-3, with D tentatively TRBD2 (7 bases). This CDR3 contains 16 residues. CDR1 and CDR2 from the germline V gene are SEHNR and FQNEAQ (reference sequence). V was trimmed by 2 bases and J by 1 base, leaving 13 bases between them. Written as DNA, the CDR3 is TGTGCCAGCAGCTTAATGGCGGGGGCCCGCACAGATACGCAGTATTTT. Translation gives CASSLMAGARTDTQYF.

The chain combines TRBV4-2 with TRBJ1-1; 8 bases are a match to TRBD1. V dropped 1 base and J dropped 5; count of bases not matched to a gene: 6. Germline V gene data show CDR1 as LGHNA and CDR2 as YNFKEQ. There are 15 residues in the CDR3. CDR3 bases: TGTGCCAGCAGCCAAGTCGGACAGGGAAGGACTGAAGCTTTCTTT. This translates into CASSQVGQGRTEAFF.

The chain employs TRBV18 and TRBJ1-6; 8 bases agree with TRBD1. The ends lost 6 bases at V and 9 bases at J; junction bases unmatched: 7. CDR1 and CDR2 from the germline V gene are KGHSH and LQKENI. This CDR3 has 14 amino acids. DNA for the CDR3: TGTGCCAGCTCCCCAGGACAGGGAGGTTCACCCCTCCACTTT. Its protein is CASSPGQGGSPLHF.

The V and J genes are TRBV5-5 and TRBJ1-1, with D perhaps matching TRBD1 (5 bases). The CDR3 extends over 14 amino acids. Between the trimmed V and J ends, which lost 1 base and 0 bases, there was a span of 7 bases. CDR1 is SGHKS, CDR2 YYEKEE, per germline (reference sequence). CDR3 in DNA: TGTGCCAGCAGCTTGATGACAGTGAACACTGAAGCTTTCTTT. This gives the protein CASSLMTVNTEAFF.